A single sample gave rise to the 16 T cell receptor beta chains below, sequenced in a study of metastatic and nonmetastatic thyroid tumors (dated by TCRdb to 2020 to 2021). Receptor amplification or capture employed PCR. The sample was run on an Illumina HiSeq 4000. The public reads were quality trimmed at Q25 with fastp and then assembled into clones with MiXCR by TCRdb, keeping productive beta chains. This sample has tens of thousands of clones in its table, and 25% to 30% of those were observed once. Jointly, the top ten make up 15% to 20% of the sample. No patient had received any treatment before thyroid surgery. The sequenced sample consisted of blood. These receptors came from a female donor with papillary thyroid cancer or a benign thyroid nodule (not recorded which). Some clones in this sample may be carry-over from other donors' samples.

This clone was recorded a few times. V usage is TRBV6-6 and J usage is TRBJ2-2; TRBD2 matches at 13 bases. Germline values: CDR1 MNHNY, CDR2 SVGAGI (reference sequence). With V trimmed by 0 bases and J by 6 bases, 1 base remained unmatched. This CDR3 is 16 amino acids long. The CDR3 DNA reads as TGTGCCAGCAGTTACTCCGGACTAGCGGGAGCCGGGGAGCTGTTTTTT. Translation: CASSYSGLAGAGELFF.

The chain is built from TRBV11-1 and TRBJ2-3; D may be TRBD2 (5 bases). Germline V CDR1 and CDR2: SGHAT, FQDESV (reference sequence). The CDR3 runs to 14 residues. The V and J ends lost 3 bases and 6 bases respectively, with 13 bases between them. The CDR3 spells CASSFLVSGDTQYF. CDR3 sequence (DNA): TGTGCCAGCAGCTTTCTAGTATCGGGGGATACGCAGTATTTT. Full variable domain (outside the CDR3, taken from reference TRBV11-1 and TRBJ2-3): EAEVAQSPRYKITEKSQAVAFWCDPISGHATLYWYRQILGQGPELLVQFQDESVVDDSQLPKDRFSAERLKGVDSTLKIQPAELGDSAMYLCASSFLVSGDTQYFGPGTRLTVL.

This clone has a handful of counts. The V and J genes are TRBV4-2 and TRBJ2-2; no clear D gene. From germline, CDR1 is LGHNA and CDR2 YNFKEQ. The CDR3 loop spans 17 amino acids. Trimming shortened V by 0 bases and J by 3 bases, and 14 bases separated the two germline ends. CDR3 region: CASSQELVATYTGELFF. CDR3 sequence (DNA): TGTGCCAGCAGCCAAGAATTGGTTGCCACCTACACCGGGGAGCTGTTTTTT.

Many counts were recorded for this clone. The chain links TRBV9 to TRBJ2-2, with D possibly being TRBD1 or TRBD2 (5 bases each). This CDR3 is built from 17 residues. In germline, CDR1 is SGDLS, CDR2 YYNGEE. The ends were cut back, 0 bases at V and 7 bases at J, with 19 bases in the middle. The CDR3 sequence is CASSVENLALRGGELFF. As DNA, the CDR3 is TGTGCCAGCAGCGTAGAGAACCTAGCCCTAAGGGGCGGGGAGCTGTTTTTT.

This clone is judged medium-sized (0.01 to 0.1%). CDR3 nucleotide sequence: TGTGCCAGTAGACCTCGCGGGAGGGGGGATGAGCAGTTCTTC. This codes for CASRPRGRGDEQFF. The rearrangement links TRBV19 to TRBJ2-1; 9 nucleotides match TRBD2. The V and J ends lost 6 bases and 8 bases, in that order; junction bases with no gene match: 8. The CDR3 is 14 residues long. The V gene's germline CDR1 is LNHDA and CDR2 SQIVND (reference sequence).

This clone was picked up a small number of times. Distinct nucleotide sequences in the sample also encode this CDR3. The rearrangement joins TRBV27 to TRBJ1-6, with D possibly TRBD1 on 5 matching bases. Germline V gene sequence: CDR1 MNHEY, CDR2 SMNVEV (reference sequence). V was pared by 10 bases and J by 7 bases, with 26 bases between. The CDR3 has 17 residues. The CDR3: CATAARLGGTENSPLHF. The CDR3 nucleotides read TGTGCCACCGCGGCCCGCCTGGGAGGGACCGAAAATTCACCCCTCCACTTT.

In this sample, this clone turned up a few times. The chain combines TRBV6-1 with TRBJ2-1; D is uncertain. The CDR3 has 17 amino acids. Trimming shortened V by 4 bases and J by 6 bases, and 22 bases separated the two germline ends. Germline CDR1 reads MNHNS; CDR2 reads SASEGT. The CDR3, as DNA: TGTGCCAGCAGTGCCTCATCTCTTTTACCGGCCTTCAATGAGCAGTTCTTC. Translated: CASSASSLLPAFNEQFF.

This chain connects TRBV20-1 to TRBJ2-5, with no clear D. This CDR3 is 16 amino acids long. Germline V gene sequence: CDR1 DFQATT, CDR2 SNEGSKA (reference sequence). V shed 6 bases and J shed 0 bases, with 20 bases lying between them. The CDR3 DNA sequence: TGCAGTGCGAGCCTCGCCCGCAGAGTGTACCAAGAGACCCAGTACTTC. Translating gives CSASLARRVYQETQYF.

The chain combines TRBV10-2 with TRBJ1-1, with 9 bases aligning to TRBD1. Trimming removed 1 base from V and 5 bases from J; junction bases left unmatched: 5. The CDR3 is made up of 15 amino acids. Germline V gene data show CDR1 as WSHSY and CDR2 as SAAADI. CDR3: CASSEWTGDRTEAFF. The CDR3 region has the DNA TGCGCCAGCAGTGAGTGGACAGGGGATAGGACTGAAGCTTTCTTT.

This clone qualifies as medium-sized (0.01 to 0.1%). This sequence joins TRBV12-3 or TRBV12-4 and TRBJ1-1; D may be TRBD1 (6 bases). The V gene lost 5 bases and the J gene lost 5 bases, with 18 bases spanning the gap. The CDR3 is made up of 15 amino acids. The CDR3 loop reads CASSLAGQVGTEAFF. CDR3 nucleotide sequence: TGTGCCAGCAGTCTTGCGGGACAAGTCGGGACTGAAGCTTTCTTT.

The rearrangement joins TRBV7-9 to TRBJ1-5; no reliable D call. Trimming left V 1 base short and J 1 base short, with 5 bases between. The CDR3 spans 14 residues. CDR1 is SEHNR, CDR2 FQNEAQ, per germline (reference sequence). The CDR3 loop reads CASSLVGSNQPQHF. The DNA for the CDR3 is TGTGCCAGCAGCTTAGTCGGGAGCAATCAGCCCCAGCATTTT.

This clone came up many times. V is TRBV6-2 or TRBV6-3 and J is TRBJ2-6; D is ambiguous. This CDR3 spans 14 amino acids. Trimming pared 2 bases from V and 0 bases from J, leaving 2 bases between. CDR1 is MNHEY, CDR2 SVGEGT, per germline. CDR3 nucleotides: TGTGCCAGCAGTTACAACTCTGGGGCCAACGTCCTGACTTTC. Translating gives CASSYNSGANVLTF.

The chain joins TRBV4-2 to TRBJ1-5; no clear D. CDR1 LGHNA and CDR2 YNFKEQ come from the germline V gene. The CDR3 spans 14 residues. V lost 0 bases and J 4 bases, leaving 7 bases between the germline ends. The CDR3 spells CASSQEYGNQPQHF. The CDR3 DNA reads TGTGCCAGCAGCCAAGAGTATGGTAATCAGCCCCAGCATTTT.

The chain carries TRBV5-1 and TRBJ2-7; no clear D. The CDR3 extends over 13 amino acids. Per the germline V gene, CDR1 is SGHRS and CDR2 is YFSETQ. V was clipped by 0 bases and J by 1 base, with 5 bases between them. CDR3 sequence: CASSLGMSYEQYF. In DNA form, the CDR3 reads TGCGCCAGCAGCTTGGGTATGTCCTACGAGCAGTACTTC.

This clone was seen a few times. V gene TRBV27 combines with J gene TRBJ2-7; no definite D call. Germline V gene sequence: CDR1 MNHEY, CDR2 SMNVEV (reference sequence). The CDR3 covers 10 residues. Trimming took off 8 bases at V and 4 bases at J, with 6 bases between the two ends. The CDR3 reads CASGAYEQYF. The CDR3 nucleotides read TGTGCCAGCGGAGCGTACGAGCAGTACTTC.

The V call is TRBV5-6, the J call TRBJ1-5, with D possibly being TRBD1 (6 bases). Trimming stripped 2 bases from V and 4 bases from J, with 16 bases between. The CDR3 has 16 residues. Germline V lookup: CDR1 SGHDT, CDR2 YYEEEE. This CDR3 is CASSLTGYWMNQPQHF. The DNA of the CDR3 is TGTGCCAGCAGCTTAACAGGGTATTGGATGAATCAGCCCCAGCATTTT. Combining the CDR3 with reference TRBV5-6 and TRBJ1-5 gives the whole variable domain DAGVTQSPTHLIKTRGQQVTLRCSPKSGHDTVSWYQQALGQGPQFIFQYYEEEERQRGNFPDRFSGHQFPNYSSELNVNALLLGDSALYLCASSLTGYWMNQPQHFGDGTRLSIL.